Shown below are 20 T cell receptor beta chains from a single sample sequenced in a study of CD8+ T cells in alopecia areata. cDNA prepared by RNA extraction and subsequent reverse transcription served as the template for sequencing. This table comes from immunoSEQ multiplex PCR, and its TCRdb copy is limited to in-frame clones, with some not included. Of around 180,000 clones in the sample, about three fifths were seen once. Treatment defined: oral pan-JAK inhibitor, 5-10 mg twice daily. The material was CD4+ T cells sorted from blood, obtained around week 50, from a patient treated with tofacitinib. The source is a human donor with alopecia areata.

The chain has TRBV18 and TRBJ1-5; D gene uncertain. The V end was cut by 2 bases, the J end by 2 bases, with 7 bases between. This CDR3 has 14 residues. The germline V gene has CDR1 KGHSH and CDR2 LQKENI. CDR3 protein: CASSPGGRNQPQHF. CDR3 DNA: TGTGCCAGCTCACCAGGAGGGCGCAATCAGCCCCAGCATTTT.

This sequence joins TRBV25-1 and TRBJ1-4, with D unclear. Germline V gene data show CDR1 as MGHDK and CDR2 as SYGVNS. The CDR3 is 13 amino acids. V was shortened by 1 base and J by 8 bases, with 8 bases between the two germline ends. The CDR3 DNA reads TGTGCCAGCAGTGAATTGTTTAGGGAAAAACTGTTTTTT. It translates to CASSELFREKLFF.

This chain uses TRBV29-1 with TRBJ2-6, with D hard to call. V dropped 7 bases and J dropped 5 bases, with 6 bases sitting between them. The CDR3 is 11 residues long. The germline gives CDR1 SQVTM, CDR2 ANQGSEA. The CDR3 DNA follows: TGCAGCGCCGAGAGGGCCAACGTCCTGACTTTC. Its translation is CSAERANVLTF.

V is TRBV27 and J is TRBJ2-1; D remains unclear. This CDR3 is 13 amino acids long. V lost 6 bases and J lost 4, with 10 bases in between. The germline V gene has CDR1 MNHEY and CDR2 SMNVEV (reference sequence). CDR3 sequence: CASSIPPYNEQFF. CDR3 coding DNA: TGTGCCAGCAGCATCCCCCCGTACAATGAGCAGTTCTTC.

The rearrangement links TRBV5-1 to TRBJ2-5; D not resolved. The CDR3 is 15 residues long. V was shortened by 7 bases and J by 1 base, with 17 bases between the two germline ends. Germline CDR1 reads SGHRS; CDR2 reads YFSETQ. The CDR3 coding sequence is TGCGCCAGCTGCAGGAACCAAGGACGCCAAGAGACCCAGTACTTC. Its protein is CASCRNQGRQETQYF.

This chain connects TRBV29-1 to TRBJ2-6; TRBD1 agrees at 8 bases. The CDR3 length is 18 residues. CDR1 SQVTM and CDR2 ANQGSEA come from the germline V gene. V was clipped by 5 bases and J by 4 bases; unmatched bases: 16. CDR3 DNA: TGCAGCGTTCAATCCGCCGGGACAGGTGATACCGGGGCCAACGTCCTGACTTTC. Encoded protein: CSVQSAGTGDTGANVLTF.

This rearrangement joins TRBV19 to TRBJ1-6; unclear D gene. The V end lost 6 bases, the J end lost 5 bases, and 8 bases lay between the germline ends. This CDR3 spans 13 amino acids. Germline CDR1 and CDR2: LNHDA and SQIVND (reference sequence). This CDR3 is CASREQNNSPLHF. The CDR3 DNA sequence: TGTGCCAGTAGGGAACAGAATAATTCACCCCTCCACTTT.

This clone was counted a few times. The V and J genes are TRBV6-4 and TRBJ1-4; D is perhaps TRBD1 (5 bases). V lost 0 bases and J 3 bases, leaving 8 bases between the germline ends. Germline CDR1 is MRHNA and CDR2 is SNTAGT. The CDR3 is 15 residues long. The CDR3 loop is CASSDSKGPNEKLFF. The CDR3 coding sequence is TGTGCCAGCAGTGACTCGAAGGGGCCTAATGAAAAACTGTTTTTT.

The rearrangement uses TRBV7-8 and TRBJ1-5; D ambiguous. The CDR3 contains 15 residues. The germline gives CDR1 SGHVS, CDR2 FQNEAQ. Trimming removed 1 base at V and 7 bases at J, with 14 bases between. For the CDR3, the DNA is TGTGCCAGCAGCTTAGAGTTTTGGGTTGGACAGCCCCAGCATTTT. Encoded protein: CASSLEFWVGQPQHF.

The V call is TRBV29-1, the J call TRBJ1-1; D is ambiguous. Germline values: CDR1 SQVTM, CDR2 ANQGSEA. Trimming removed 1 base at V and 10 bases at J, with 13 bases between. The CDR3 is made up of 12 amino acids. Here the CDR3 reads CSVEGSAQGAFF. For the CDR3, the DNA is TGCAGCGTTGAAGGGTCGGCCCAAGGAGCTTTCTTT.

CDR3 loop: CASRSEYNSPLHF. The CDR3, as DNA: TGTGCCTCCCGATCCGAGTATAATTCACCCCTCCACTTT. This chain links TRBV30 with TRBJ1-6; the D is unclear. This CDR3 region has 13 residues. Germline CDR1 GTSNPN, CDR2 SVGIG (reference sequence). Trimming took off 7 bases at V and 4 bases at J, with 11 bases between the two ends.

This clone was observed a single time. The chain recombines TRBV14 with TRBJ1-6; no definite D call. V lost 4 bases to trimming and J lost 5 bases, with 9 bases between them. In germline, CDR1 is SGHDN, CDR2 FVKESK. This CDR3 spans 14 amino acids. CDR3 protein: CASSRENHNSPLHF. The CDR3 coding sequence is TGTGCCAGCAGCCGGGAAAACCATAATTCACCCCTCCACTTT.

The CDR3 sequence: CASSLEVGGETQYF. Here the CDR3 DNA reads TGTGCCAGCAGCTTAGAGGTTGGGGGAGAGACCCAGTACTTC. This chain links TRBV7-6 with TRBJ2-5; TRBD1 or TRBD2 may be the D gene (5 bases each). V dropped 1 base and J dropped 4 bases, with 10 bases sitting between them. The CDR3 totals 14 residues. Germline V gene data show CDR1 as SGHVS and CDR2 as FNYEAQ.

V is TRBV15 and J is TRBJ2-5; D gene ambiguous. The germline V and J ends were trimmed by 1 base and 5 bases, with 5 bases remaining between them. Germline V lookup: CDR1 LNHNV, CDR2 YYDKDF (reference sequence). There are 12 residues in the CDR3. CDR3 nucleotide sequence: TGTGCCACCAGCAGAGTACCGGAGACCCAGTACTTC. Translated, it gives CATSRVPETQYF.

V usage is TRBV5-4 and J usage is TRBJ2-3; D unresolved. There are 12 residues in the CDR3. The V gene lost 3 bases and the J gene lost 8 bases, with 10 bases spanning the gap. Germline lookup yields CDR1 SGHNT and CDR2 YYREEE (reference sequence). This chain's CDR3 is CASSSDVGTQYF. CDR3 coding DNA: TGTGCCAGCAGCTCGGACGTAGGTACGCAGTATTTT.

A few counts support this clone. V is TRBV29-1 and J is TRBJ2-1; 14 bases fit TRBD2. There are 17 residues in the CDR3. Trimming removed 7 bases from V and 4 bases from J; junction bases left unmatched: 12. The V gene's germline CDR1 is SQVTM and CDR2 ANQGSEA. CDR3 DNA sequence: TGCAGCGGCCGACTTCCGGGACTAGCGGGGGTATACAATGAGCAGTTCTTC. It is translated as CSGRLPGLAGVYNEQFF.

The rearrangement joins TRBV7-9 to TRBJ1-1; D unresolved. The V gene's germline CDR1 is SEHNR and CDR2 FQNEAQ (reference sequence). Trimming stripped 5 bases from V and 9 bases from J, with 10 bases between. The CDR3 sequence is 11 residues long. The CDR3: CASSPSAQAFF. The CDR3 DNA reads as TGTGCCAGCAGCCCCTCGGCACAAGCTTTCTTT.

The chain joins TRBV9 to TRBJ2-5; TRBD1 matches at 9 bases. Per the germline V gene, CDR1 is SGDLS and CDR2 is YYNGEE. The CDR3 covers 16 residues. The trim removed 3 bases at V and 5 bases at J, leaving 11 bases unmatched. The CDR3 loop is CASSAGPGQGRETQYF. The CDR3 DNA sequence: TGTGCCAGCAGCGCGGGCCCGGGACAGGGACGGGAGACCCAGTACTTC.

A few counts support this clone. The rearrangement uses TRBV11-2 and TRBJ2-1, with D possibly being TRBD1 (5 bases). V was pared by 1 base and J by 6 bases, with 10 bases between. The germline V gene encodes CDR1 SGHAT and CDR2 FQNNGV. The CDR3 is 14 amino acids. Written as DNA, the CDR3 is TGTGCCAGCAGCTTAGTGGGCCAGGGCAATGAGCAGTTCTTC. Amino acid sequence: CASSLVGQGNEQFF.

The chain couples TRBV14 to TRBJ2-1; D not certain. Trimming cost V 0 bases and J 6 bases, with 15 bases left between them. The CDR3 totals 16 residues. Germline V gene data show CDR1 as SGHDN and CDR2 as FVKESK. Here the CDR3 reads CASSQDEGIRRNEQFF. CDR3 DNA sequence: TGTGCCAGCAGCCAAGATGAAGGGATCAGGCGCAATGAGCAGTTCTTC.